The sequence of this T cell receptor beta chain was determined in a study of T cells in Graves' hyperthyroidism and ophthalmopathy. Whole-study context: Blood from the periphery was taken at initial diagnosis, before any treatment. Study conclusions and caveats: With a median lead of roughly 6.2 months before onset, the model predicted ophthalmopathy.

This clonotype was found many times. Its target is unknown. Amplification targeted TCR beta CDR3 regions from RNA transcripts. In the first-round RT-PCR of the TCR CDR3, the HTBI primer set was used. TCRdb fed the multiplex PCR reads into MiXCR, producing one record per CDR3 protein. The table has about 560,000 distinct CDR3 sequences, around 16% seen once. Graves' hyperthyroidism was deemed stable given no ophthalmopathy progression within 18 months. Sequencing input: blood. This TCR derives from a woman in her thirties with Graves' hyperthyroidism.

In nucleotides, the CDR3 is TGTGCCCGCAGTAGCGGGGGGGGGTCAGATACGCAGTATTTT. Protein sequence: CARSSGGGSDTQYF. The chain couples TRBV30 to TRBJ2-3; TRBD2 agrees at 11 bases. Per the germline V gene, CDR1 is GTSNPN and CDR2 is SVGIG (reference sequence). J gave up 4 bases and V 8 bases, and 8 bases lay outside the gene matches. CDR3 length: 14 amino acids.